This passage covers 17 T cell receptor beta chains from one sample sequenced in a study of human T cells and chemical hapten exposure. TCRdb reprocessed the RACE reads with MiXCR, giving one entry per CDR3 protein. The profile shows approximately 45,000 distinct CDR3 sequences, 3.5% to 4.5% of them singletons. Time point meaning: healthy volunteer bleed at 2 weeks. Extraction yielded total RNA from whole blood (unfractionated). The sequenced material came from whole blood. The receptors shown here come from a female donor in good health. Some clones in this sample may be carry-over from other donors' samples.

This clonotype has at least ten counts. The chain is built from TRBV5-1 and TRBJ2-7; D tentatively reads TRBD1 or TRBD2 (8 bases each). The CDR3 has 15 residues. Trimming took off 5 bases at V and 3 bases at J, with 18 bases between the two ends. Germline V gene lookup returns CDR1 SGHRS and CDR2 YFSETQ. CDR3 amino acids: CASSRGGTGFYEQYF. The CDR3 DNA is TGCGCCAGCAGTCGCGGGGGGACAGGATTCTACGAGCAGTACTTC. Supplemented by reference TRBV5-1 and TRBJ2-7, the full variable domain reads KAGVTQTPRYLIKTRGQQVTLSCSPISGHRSVSWYQQTPGQGLQFLFEYFSETQRNKGNFPGRFSGRQFSNSRSEMNVSTLELGDSALYLCASSRGGTGFYEQYFGPGTRLTVT.

The V and J genes are TRBV12-3 or TRBV12-4 and TRBJ2-7; 8 bases agree with TRBD1. V trimming: 5 bases; J trimming: 1 base; junction bases outside the gene matches: 4. There are 14 residues in the CDR3. The CDR3 reads CASSPGGTSYEQYF. Written as DNA, the CDR3 is TGTGCCAGCAGTCCAGGGGGCACATCCTACGAGCAGTACTTC.

There are many counts of this clonotype. The chain couples TRBV18 to TRBJ1-2; no firm D call. The CDR3 totals 13 residues. V was trimmed by 2 bases and J by 7 bases, leaving 11 bases between them. Germline V CDR1 and CDR2: KGHSH, LQKENI. The CDR3 reads CASSPVSDRGYTF. The DNA for the CDR3 is TGTGCCAGCTCACCAGTCTCTGATCGTGGCTACACCTTC.

The table lists this clonotype with many counts. The chain links TRBV5-1 to TRBJ2-3; the match to TRBD2 covers 15 bases. J gave up 3 bases and V 4 bases, and 9 bases lay outside the gene matches. This CDR3 region has 18 residues. Germline loops: CDR1 SGHRS, CDR2 YFSETQ. CDR3 in amino acids: CASSVRPGTSGGTDTQYF. CDR3 bases: TGCGCCAGCAGCGTACGCCCCGGGACTAGCGGGGGGACAGATACGCAGTATTTT.

The table lists this clonotype with many counts. The chain carries TRBV27 and TRBJ2-3; D might be TRBD2 (5 bases). V lost 3 bases and J 4 bases, leaving 20 bases between the germline ends. CDR1 MNHEY and CDR2 SMNVEV come from the germline V gene (reference sequence). The CDR3 totals 17 residues. CDR3 loop: CASSFHGSGLRADTQYF. The CDR3 DNA sequence: TGTGCCAGCAGTTTTCACGGCTCCGGACTTCGAGCAGATACGCAGTATTTT.

The chain uses TRBV7-9 and TRBJ1-1, with TRBD1 matching 8 bases. The germline V gene encodes CDR1 SEHNR and CDR2 FQNEAQ (reference sequence). Trimming removed 4 bases from V and 3 bases from J; junction bases left unmatched: 4. The CDR3 spans 14 residues. CDR3 nucleotide sequence: TGTGCCAGCAGCTCCAGGGGGCTCGACACTGAAGCTTTCTTT. Protein product: CASSSRGLDTEAFF.

This clonotype was seen just once. The V call is TRBV7-2, the J call TRBJ1-1; D is perhaps TRBD1 (5 bases). Per the germline V gene, CDR1 is SGHTA and CDR2 is FQGNSA. This CDR3 contains 14 residues. The V end was cut by 1 base, the J end by 1 base, with 7 bases between. DNA of the CDR3: TGTGCCAGCAGCTTAGTTGGGGGGAACACTGAAGCTTTCTTT. Protein product: CASSLVGGNTEAFF.

This clonotype showed up many times. V gene TRBV2 combines with J gene TRBJ2-1; D is perhaps TRBD1 (5 bases). The CDR3 runs 13 residues. V was trimmed by 2 bases and J by 9 bases, leaving 11 bases between them. From germline, CDR1 is SNHLY and CDR2 FYNNEI. CDR3 coding DNA: TGTGCCAGCAGTGAATCCCAGGGCGGTGAGCAGTTCTTC. This sequence encodes CASSESQGGEQFF.

This clonotype was picked up many times. The gene calls are TRBV7-2 and TRBJ2-3; D is unresolved. The V and J ends lost 7 bases and 1 base respectively, with 12 bases between them. Germline V gives CDR1 SGHTA, CDR2 FQGNSA. The CDR3 consists of 14 residues. The CDR3 DNA is TGTGCCAGCACCACCCTGTTGGGCACAGATACGCAGTATTTT. Its translation: CASTTLLGTDTQYF.

This clonotype was detected only a few times. The CDR3 sequence: CASSPGTDLKTYNSPLHF. The CDR3 DNA follows: TGTGCCAGCAGTCCCGGGACAGACCTAAAAACTTATAATTCACCCCTCCACTTT. The chain combines TRBV28 with TRBJ1-6, with 7 positions matching TRBD1. With V trimmed by 5 bases and J by 4 bases, 14 bases remained unmatched. Germline V lookup: CDR1 MDHEN, CDR2 SYDVKM. The CDR3 spans 18 residues.

This clonotype was observed at least ten times. V and J are TRBV4-2 and TRBJ1-3; maybe TRBD1 (5 bases). With 0 bases removed from V and 2 bases from J, the gap between germline ends came to 14 bases. In germline, CDR1 is LGHNA, CDR2 YNFKEQ. The CDR3 is 17 residues long. The DNA for the CDR3 is TGTGCCAGCAGCCAAGATTTGGCAGGGCTTGCTGGAAACACCATATATTTT. Its translation is CASSQDLAGLAGNTIYF.

This clonotype appeared many times. This rearrangement joins TRBV6-2 or TRBV6-3 to TRBJ2-7; 9 nucleotides align to TRBD2. Looked up from germline, CDR1 is MNHEY and CDR2 is SVGEGT. The CDR3 covers 18 residues. V trimming: 2 bases; J trimming: 7 bases; junction bases outside the gene matches: 18. CDR3 in DNA: TGTGCCAGCAGTTACCCTAGCGGGGCCGCGCCAACAATTATGGAGCAGTACTTC. Residues: CASSYPSGAAPTIMEQYF.

This clonotype was counted many times. The chain has TRBV20-1 and TRBJ2-1; 10 nucleotides line up with TRBD2. Trimming took 5 bases from V and 8 from J; bases not matched to a gene: 9. Per germline, CDR1 DFQATT and CDR2 SNEGSKA (reference sequence). This CDR3 has 14 residues. The DNA for the CDR3 is TGCAGTGCTGAGCGGGGGGGCAGGTCGGATGAGCAGTTCTTC. Its translation: CSAERGGRSDEQFF.

Worth noting for this clonotype: This may be a read error, as it is one base from a much larger clone. The V and J genes are TRBV28 and TRBJ1-1; D uncertain. The germline V gene has CDR1 MDHEN and CDR2 SYDVKM. CDR3 size: 16 residues. Written as DNA, the CDR3 is TGTGTCAGCAGTTCCCCCGGAATAACTAGCAGCACTGAAGCTTTCTTT. Translated: CVSSSPGITSSTEAFF.

This clonotype was counted ten times or more. The chain is built from TRBV7-2 and TRBJ2-1; a possible D gene is TRBD1 (6 bases). This CDR3 contains 15 residues. CDR1 is SGHTA, CDR2 FQGNSA, per germline. Between the trimmed V and J ends, which lost 1 base and 0 bases, there was a span of 7 bases. This CDR3 is CASSLGGPSYNEQFF. DNA for the CDR3: TGTGCCAGCAGCTTAGGGGGGCCCTCCTACAATGAGCAGTTCTTC.

Only a few counts were recorded for this clonotype. This chain connects TRBV7-2 to TRBJ1-1, with TRBD1 matching over 7 bases. The CDR3 is 14 residues long. V shed 5 bases and J 3 bases; nucleotides not matched to a gene: 6. CDR1 is SGHTA and CDR2 is FQGNSA in the germline V gene. The CDR3 DNA sequence: TGTGCCAGCAGCCCCTCGGACAGGCACACTGAAGCTTTCTTT. Amino acid sequence: CASSPSDRHTEAFF. Full variable domain (remainder filled in from reference TRBV7-2 and TRBJ1-1): GAGVSQSPSNKVTEKGKDVELRCDPISGHTALYWYRQSLGQGLEFLIYFQGNSAPDKSGLPSDRFSAERTGGSVSTLTIQRTQQEDSAVYLCASSPSDRHTEAFFGQGTRLTVV.

This clonotype has at least ten counts. The genes are TRBV3-1 and TRBJ2-3; 10 nucleotides match TRBD2. The CDR3 covers 15 residues. The germline V gene encodes CDR1 LGHDT and CDR2 YNNKEL (reference sequence). Trimming at V came to 1 base and at J to 6 bases, leaving 4 bases not matched to a gene. The chain's CDR3 is CASSQVSGGADTQYF. CDR3 bases: TGTGCCAGCAGCCAAGTAAGCGGGGGGGCCGATACGCAGTATTTT.